The rows below give T cell receptor beta chains drawn from one sample of a study of OX40 agonist ivuxolimab in advanced cancers. The method was immunoSEQ multiplex PCR; TCRdb's version includes in-frame clones alone and lacks a portion of them. The sample lists tens of thousands of clones, over 80% occurring once. Sequencing was performed on CD4+ or CD8+ T cells sorted from blood, taken in a trial of the OX40 agonist ivuxolimab. The receptor source for this set is an adult with an advanced solid tumor such as melanoma, head and neck, liver or kidney cancer. Both conserved end residues are part of each CDR3. The order of the fields is D gene, clone size, V gene, J gene, CDR3 protein, CDR3 DNA. A D gene is named only where the DNA matches it firmly. Some rows have no size entry. The others give once, few or many, or a class for an expanded clone.

>-|-|TRBV5-6|TRBJ2-3
CASSLYGADTQYF
TGTGCCAGCAGCTTGTACGGGGCAGATACGCAGTATTTT
>-|-|TRBV7-9|TRBJ1-1
CASSRAGADTEAFF
TGTGCCAGCAGCAGGGCGGGCGCGGACACTGAAGCTTTCTTT
>TRBD2|-|TRBV7-2|TRBJ2-7
CASSATSGGDVSYEQYF
TGTGCCAGCAGCGCCACTAGCGGGGGAGATGTATCCTACGAGCAGTACTTC
>-|-|TRBV30|TRBJ2-3
CAWSSPTTQYF
TGTGCCTGGAGTTCTCCAACTACGCAGTATTTT
>-|-|TRBV9|TRBJ2-2
CASTYRGGTGELFF
TGTGCCAGCACCTACAGGGGGGGCACCGGGGAGCTGTTTTTT
>-|-|TRBV7-3|TRBJ1-3
CASSLPSEGPIDNTIYF
TGTGCCAGCAGCTTACCCTCGGAGGGGCCCATCGATAACACCATATATTTT
>-|-|TRBV6-6|TRBJ1-1
CASSYPAGTEAFF
TGTGCCAGCAGTTATCCCGCCGGCACTGAAGCTTTCTTT
>-|-|TRBV11-3|TRBJ2-1
CASTPWGGASGEQFF
TGTGCCAGCACCCCCTGGGGGGGGGCCTCCGGTGAGCAGTTCTTC
>-|once|TRBV18|TRBJ1-5
CASSLAPEGNQPQHF
TGTGCCAGCTCACTCGCCCCGGAGGGCAATCAGCCCCAGCATTTT
>-|few|TRBV4-1|TRBJ1-1
CASSPSNAFF
TGCGCCAGCAGCCCTTCCAACGCTTTCTTT
>TRBD1|once|TRBV7-9|TRBJ1-4
CASSLGTGGREKLFF
TGTGCCAGCAGCTTAGGGACAGGGGGCCGTGAAAAACTGTTTTTT
>-|-|TRBV11-2|TRBJ1-3
CASSFGMLSGNTIYF
TGTGCCAGCAGCTTCGGGATGCTCTCTGGAAACACCATATATTTT
>TRBD2|-|TRBV15|TRBJ2-7
CATSRDGAGYEQYF
TGTGCCACCAGCAGAGATGGAGCGGGATACGAGCAGTACTTC
>-|-|TRBV25-1|TRBJ2-1
CASSDDTEQFF
TGTGCCAGCAGTGACGACACTGAGCAGTTCTTC
>TRBD1|-|TRBV6-1|TRBJ1-2
CASSPDRGSYGYTF
TGTGCCAGCAGCCCCGACAGGGGGAGCTATGGCTACACCTTC
>TRBD1|-|TRBV18|TRBJ2-3
CASSSGQGVDTQYF
TGTGCCAGCTCATCGGGACAGGGGGTAGATACGCAGTATTTT
>-|-|TRBV6-1|TRBJ1-1
CASSVQGPRNTEAFF
TGTGCCAGCAGTGTGCAGGGGCCCAGGAACACTGAAGCTTTCTTT
>TRBD1|-|TRBV5-6|TRBJ2-7
CASSLRGQGAPRQYF
TGTGCCAGCAGCTTGAGGGGACAGGGGGCGCCGCGGCAGTACTTC
>-|-|TRBV27|TRBJ1-2
CASSFSWEGRGGYTF
TGTGCCAGCAGTTTTAGTTGGGAGGGAAGGGGAGGCTACACCTTC
>-|-|TRBV6-5|TRBJ1-2
CASSYGDGFYGYTF
TGTGCCAGCAGTTACGGGGACGGATTCTATGGCTACACCTTC
>TRBD1|-|TRBV15|TRBJ1-2
CATSRDRRQGADGYTF
TGTGCCACCAGCAGAGATCGACGACAGGGGGCTGATGGCTACACCTTC
>TRBD1|-|TRBV6-5|TRBJ2-1
CASRTGGFGNEQFF
TGTGCCAGCAGGACAGGGGGCTTTGGAAATGAGCAGTTCTTC